This passage covers 30 T cell receptor beta chains from one sample sequenced in a study of identical twins. TCRdb analysed the 5' RACE reads with MiXCR anew, one entry per CDR3 protein. The sample lists about 470,000 distinct CDR3 sequences; roughly 26% were seen once. These data were also reused for a study on T cells expressing NK-cell markers.

Sequenced sample: CD4+ T cells sorted from blood. These receptors originate from a woman aged 18-30 years in good health.

In its sample, this clonotype was seen a few times. This chain connects TRBV5-1 to TRBJ2-7, with TRBD2 matching 11 bases. The CDR3 totals 15 residues. Germline trimming cut 2 bases from V and 5 bases from J; bases unmatched to any gene: 6. The germline V gene encodes CDR1 SGHRS and CDR2 YFSETQ. CDR3 bases: TGCGCCAGCAGCTTAGCCGGGACTAGCGGCCACGAGCAGTACTTC. It codes for CASSLAGTSGHEQYF.

This clonotype came up a few times. The chain is built from TRBV7-3 and TRBJ2-1, with TRBD1 matching over 9 bases. Unmatched junction bases numbered 5, after V lost 4 bases and J lost 7 bases. The V gene's germline CDR1 is SGHTA and CDR2 FQGTGA. CDR3 length equals 14 residues. CDR3 sequence: CASSSGTGWNEQFF. The CDR3 region has the DNA TGTGCCAGCAGCTCCGGGACAGGGTGGAATGAGCAGTTCTTC.

V gene TRBV6-1 combines with J gene TRBJ2-2, with 11 bases lining up with TRBD2. Germline CDR1 and CDR2: MNHNS and SASEGT. The junction had 3 bases not matched to a gene; V was cut back by 6 bases and J by 6 bases. The CDR3 has 14 amino acids. The CDR3 nucleotides are TGTGCCAGCAGCCGTAGCGGGGGGGCCGGGGAGCTGTTTTTT. Amino acid sequence: CASSRSGGAGELFF.

Ten or more counts support this clonotype. V is TRBV12-3 or TRBV12-4 and J is TRBJ2-1; D not resolved. The CDR3 loop spans 11 amino acids. Trimming shortened V by 2 bases and J by 7 bases, and 3 bases separated the two germline ends. The CDR3 DNA is TGTGCCAGCAGTTTAAGAAATGAGCAGTTCTTC. Its translation: CASSLRNEQFF.

This clonotype was seen more than once but under ten times. The gene calls are TRBV7-9 and TRBJ1-2; 8 bases are a match to TRBD1. With 6 bases clipped from V and 8 bases from J, the junction kept 8 bases outside the gene matches. This CDR3 comprises 13 residues. Germline V gene lookup returns CDR1 SEHNR and CDR2 FQNEAQ (reference sequence). In DNA, the CDR3 is TGTGCCAGCAGACAGACAGGGGAGAGCGGCTACACCTTC. This sequence encodes CASRQTGESGYTF.

This rearrangement joins TRBV19 to TRBJ2-1, with 7 bases fitting TRBD2. Losses at the gene ends were 8 bases for V and 0 bases for J; bases not matched to a gene: 10. The CDR3 is 16 residues long. Germline CDR1 reads LNHDA; CDR2 reads SQIVND (reference sequence). In DNA form, the CDR3 reads TGTGCCAGTCAAAGTGGGGGGGTACGCTCCTACAATGAGCAGTTCTTC. Encoded protein: CASQSGGVRSYNEQFF.

This clonotype was counted a few times. The chain uses TRBV5-5 and TRBJ2-3; 9 nucleotides agree with TRBD2. Germline trimming cut 2 bases from V and 1 base from J; bases unmatched to any gene: 8. The CDR3 length is 17 residues. Germline V gene data show CDR1 as SGHKS and CDR2 as YYEKEE (reference sequence). CDR3 residues: CASSFLAGGLGTDTQYF. The CDR3 DNA sequence: TGTGCCAGCAGCTTTCTGGCGGGGGGGCTGGGCACAGATACGCAGTATTTT.

This chain links TRBV20-1 with TRBJ2-2; TRBD2 matches at 8 bases. The CDR3 covers 14 residues. Unmatched junction bases numbered 4, after V lost 6 bases and J lost 1 base. Per germline, CDR1 DFQATT and CDR2 SNEGSKA (reference sequence). The DNA of the CDR3 is TGCAGTGCGGCCCGGGAGGGGAACACCGGGGAGCTGTTTTTT. The encoded protein is CSAAREGNTGELFF.

The chain employs TRBV5-4 and TRBJ2-1; TRBD2 matches 8 bases. The germline CDR1 and CDR2 sequences are SGHNT and YYREEE (reference sequence). Germline trimming cut 2 bases from V and 5 bases from J; bases unmatched to any gene: 3. The CDR3 has 14 amino acids. The CDR3 DNA reads TGTGCCAGCAGCTTAACTAGCGGAGACAATGAGCAGTTCTTC. Translation gives CASSLTSGDNEQFF.

This clonotype occurred a few times. This rearrangement joins TRBV2 to TRBJ2-1; D is possibly TRBD1 (6 bases). Trimming stripped 6 bases from V and 6 bases from J, with 18 bases between. Germline CDR1 and CDR2: SNHLY and FYNNEI. This CDR3 spans 15 amino acids. The CDR3 nucleotides are TGTGCCAGCAGCCCTTCAGGGGTTCTTAGCAATGAGCAGTTCTTC. Protein product: CASSPSGVLSNEQFF.

The chain recombines TRBV3-1 with TRBJ2-3; D is ambiguous. Trimming took off 4 bases at V and 1 base at J, with 12 bases between the two ends. Per germline, CDR1 LGHDT and CDR2 YNNKEL (reference sequence). This CDR3 has 15 amino acids. The CDR3: CASSLEPGRTDTQYF. CDR3 in DNA: TGTGCCAGCAGCCTAGAACCCGGCCGCACAGATACGCAGTATTTT.

In its sample, this clonotype was seen a few times. V usage is TRBV20-1 and J usage is TRBJ2-2; D gene unclear. CDR3 length: 12 amino acids. V lost 1 base and J lost 4, with 4 bases in between. Germline V CDR1 and CDR2: DFQATT, SNEGSKA (reference sequence). The DNA for the CDR3 is TGCAGTGCTAGAGTGGGCACCGGGGAGCTGTTTTTT. Protein: CSARVGTGELFF.

This clonotype has a single count. This rearrangement joins TRBV5-1 to TRBJ2-3, with 8 bases fitting TRBD2. V dropped 4 bases and J dropped 6; count of bases not matched to a gene: 13. The CDR3 spans 16 residues. Germline CDR1 reads SGHRS; CDR2 reads YFSETQ. The CDR3 DNA is TGCGCCAGCAGCCGGGGACTAGTTGGGCCGGGCGATACGCAGTATTTT. It is translated as CASSRGLVGPGDTQYF.

In this sample, this clonotype turned up a few times. The chain couples TRBV6-5 to TRBJ2-5; D is unclear. The germline V and J ends were trimmed by 2 bases and 1 base, with 14 bases remaining between them. The germline V gene encodes CDR1 MNHEY and CDR2 SVGAGI. The CDR3 is 16 residues long. CDR3 sequence reads: CASSYSIDRAQETQYF. CDR3 in DNA: TGTGCCAGCAGTTACAGCATTGATAGGGCCCAAGAGACCCAGTACTTC.

There are many counts of this clonotype. Mismatch with germline at one junction end may stem from a read error. The rearrangement links TRBV12-3 or TRBV12-4 to TRBJ2-1; 7 positions match TRBD2. The CDR3 runs 11 residues. CDR3 residues: CASSLAGEQFF. CDR3 DNA: TGCGCCAGCAGCTTAGCGGGTGAGCAGTTCTTC.

J is TRBJ2-7 and V is TRBV6-4; the match to TRBD2 covers 9 bases. The CDR3 extends over 16 amino acids. Germline V gene data show CDR1 as MRHNA and CDR2 as SNTAGT. V was pared by 8 bases and J by 4 bases, with 15 bases of the junction left unmatched. The CDR3 reads CASPLSRGGHLYEQYF. CDR3 coding DNA: TGTGCCAGCCCACTATCGCGGGGGGGCCATCTGTACGAGCAGTACTTC.

The table lists this clonotype with a few counts. This chain connects TRBV6-2 or TRBV6-3 to TRBJ1-1, with D unclear. Germline V gene data show CDR1 as MNHEY and CDR2 as SVGEGT. The CDR3 runs to 12 residues. V lost 0 bases and J lost 11, with 10 bases in between. The CDR3 loop reads CASSYSGLRAFF. In DNA form, the CDR3 reads TGTGCCAGCAGTTACTCAGGGCTCCGGGCTTTCTTT.

In its sample, this clonotype was seen a few times. CDR3 protein: CAIRQGSTEAFF. CDR3 nucleotide sequence: TGTGCCATCAGACAGGGGAGCACTGAAGCTTTCTTT. The chain has TRBV10-3 and TRBJ1-1; 7 nucleotides match TRBD1. V trimming: 6 bases; J trimming: 4 bases; junction bases outside the gene matches: 2. The CDR3 contains 12 residues. CDR1 and CDR2 (germline): ENHRY, SYGVKD.

The V and J genes are TRBV6-1 and TRBJ2-5, with no clear D. V lost 4 bases to trimming and J lost 0 bases, with 15 bases between them. The CDR3 contains 16 residues. From germline, CDR1 is MNHNS and CDR2 SASEGT. CDR3 DNA sequence: TGTGCCAGCAGTGTCTTGCTCGGAACGTACCAAGAGACCCAGTACTTC. It yields the protein CASSVLLGTYQETQYF.

The table lists this clonotype with a few counts. This sequence joins TRBV5-1 and TRBJ2-5; D is perhaps TRBD1 or TRBD2 (6 bases each). V was cut by 1 base and J by 3 bases, with 10 bases left in between. The germline V gene has CDR1 SGHRS and CDR2 YFSETQ. CDR3 length equals 14 residues. DNA for the CDR3: TGCGCCAGCAGCTTGCCGGGGGCGGAAGAGACCCAGTACTTC. Translation gives CASSLPGAEETQYF.

This chain links TRBV7-6 with TRBJ2-7, with D hard to call. Looked up from germline, CDR1 is SGHVS and CDR2 is FNYEAQ. Trimming removed 4 bases at V and 4 bases at J, with 14 bases between. The CDR3 is made up of 14 amino acids. CDR3 in DNA: TGTGCCAGCAGCTCCTTGCCGGTCGTATACGAGCAGTACTTC. Translated, it gives CASSSLPVVYEQYF. Looking up the rest from reference TRBV7-6 and TRBJ2-7 gives the full variable domain: GAGVSQSPRYKVTKRGQDVALRCDPISGHVSLYWYRQALGQGPEFLTYFNYEAQQDKSGLPNDRFSAERPEGSISTLTIQRTEQRDSAMYRCASSSLPVVYEQYFGPGTRLTVT.

The CDR3 sequence: CATSREGKETQYF. The CDR3 coding sequence is TGTGCCACCAGCAGAGAGGGAAAAGAGACCCAGTACTTC. V and J are TRBV15 and TRBJ2-5; no firm D call. V gave up 0 bases and J gave up 3 bases, with 5 bases separating them. Germline loops: CDR1 LNHNV, CDR2 YYDKDF (reference sequence). CDR3 length: 13 residues.

This clonotype has more than one count but fewer than ten. CDR3 amino acids: CASRRPSGGATDTQYF. DNA of the CDR3: TGTGCCAGCAGGAGACCTAGCGGGGGGGCTACAGATACGCAGTATTTT. The V and J genes are TRBV12-3 or TRBV12-4 and TRBJ2-3; TRBD2 aligns across 12 bases. The CDR3 extends over 16 amino acids. Losses at the gene ends were 6 bases for V and 3 bases for J; bases not matched to a gene: 7.

The rearrangement joins TRBV14 to TRBJ2-1; TRBD2 matches 7 bases. With V trimmed by 2 bases and J by 3 bases, 4 bases remained unmatched. Germline CDR1 is SGHDN and CDR2 is FVKESK. The CDR3 is 15 residues long. The CDR3 is CASSQWGGVYNEQFF. The CDR3 nucleotides are TGTGCCAGCAGCCAATGGGGGGGGGTCTACAATGAGCAGTTCTTC.

This clonotype was observed a handful of times. The chain couples TRBV6-5 to TRBJ2-1, with 7 nucleotides matching TRBD2. CDR3 length: 18 residues. Germline assignment: CDR1 MNHEY and CDR2 SVGAGI. V trimming: 4 bases; J trimming: 2 bases; junction bases outside the gene matches: 14. The CDR3: CASSSRRLTSRPYNEQFF. Here the CDR3 DNA reads TGTGCCAGCAGTTCCCGCCGACTGACTAGCCGGCCCTACAATGAGCAGTTCTTC.

V and J are TRBV4-3 and TRBJ2-3; 10 bases are shared with TRBD1. Germline loops: CDR1 LGHNA, CDR2 YSLEER. Losses at the gene ends were 7 bases for V and 4 bases for J; bases not matched to a gene: 2. The CDR3 runs 13 residues. CDR3 DNA sequence: TGCGCCAGCAAAGGGACAGGGGCAGATACGCAGTATTTT. It specifies CASKGTGADTQYF.

The chain combines TRBV20-1 with TRBJ1-1, with TRBD1 as a possible D gene (5 bases). V was cut by 4 bases and J by 6 bases, with 15 bases left in between. Germline CDR1 and CDR2: DFQATT and SNEGSKA (reference sequence). The CDR3 loop spans 13 amino acids. CDR3 loop: CSAIWGSLPEAFF. In DNA, the CDR3 is TGCAGTGCTATATGGGGCTCACTCCCTGAAGCTTTCTTT.

The table lists this clonotype with a few counts. V is TRBV12-3 or TRBV12-4 and J is TRBJ2-7; 11 nucleotides align to TRBD2. The length of the CDR3 is 15 residues. V shed 8 bases, J shed 0 bases, and the junction held 6 bases outside the gene matches. In DNA, the CDR3 is TGTGCCAGCCGCCCTAGCGGGGGGATCTCCTACGAGCAGTACTTC. It yields the protein CASRPSGGISYEQYF.

The rearrangement joins TRBV3-1 to TRBJ2-1; the D is unclear. The germline V gene has CDR1 LGHDT and CDR2 YNNKEL (reference sequence). This CDR3 spans 12 amino acids. Trimming removed 1 base at V and 10 bases at J, with 8 bases between. The CDR3 is CASSQALEEQFF. CDR3 DNA: TGTGCCAGCAGCCAAGCCTTGGAGGAGCAGTTCTTC.

The J gene is TRBJ2-5, the V gene TRBV6-1, with TRBD2 as a possible D gene (5 bases). The V end lost 7 bases, the J end lost 5 bases, and 17 bases lay between the germline ends. The CDR3 loop spans 14 amino acids. The V gene's germline CDR1 is MNHNS and CDR2 SASEGT. This CDR3 is CASNQHGVWETQYF. The CDR3 DNA reads TGTGCCAGCAACCAACACGGGGTTTGGGAGACCCAGTACTTC.